This is a list of T cell receptor beta chains from one sample in a study of PD-1 blockade in mismatch repair-deficient tumors. Generated by immunoSEQ multiplex PCR, the TCRdb table keeps only in-frame clones and is missing some. This sample yields about 51,000 clones, of which 78% are seen a single time; around 3.4% belongs to the top ten. Sequenced material: peripheral blood, taken 4 weeks after starting pembrolizumab. The receptors come from an adult with mismatch repair-deficient cancer. Each CDR3 is given with its conserved first and last residue. The order of the fields is J gene, V gene, D gene, clone size, CDR3 DNA, CDR3 protein. A D gene is named only where the DNA matches it firmly. Some rows mark clone size as missing; the rest say once, few, many or name a class of expanded clone.

j_call: TRBJ2-5; v_call: TRBV19; d_call: NA; clone_size: NA; cdr3_nt: TGTGCCAGTACAAAAAGTTTACTGAGTGGGGAGACCCAGTACTTC; cdr3_aa: CASTKSLLSGETQYF
j_call: TRBJ2-3; v_call: TRBV19; d_call: NA; clone_size: NA; cdr3_nt: TGTGCCAGTAGTATTGAGGAGAGGACGCAGTATTTT; cdr3_aa: CASSIEERTQYF
j_call: TRBJ1-2; v_call: TRBV19; d_call: TRBD1; clone_size: NA; cdr3_nt: TGTGCCAGTAGTACTGGACAGGGTCTTAACTATGGCTACACCTTC; cdr3_aa: CASSTGQGLNYGYTF
j_call: TRBJ1-2; v_call: TRBV28; d_call: TRBD1; clone_size: NA; cdr3_nt: TGTGCCAGCAACCTACAGGGGGCGCAAGGCTACACCTTC; cdr3_aa: CASNLQGAQGYTF
j_call: TRBJ2-1; v_call: TRBV18; d_call: TRBD2; clone_size: NA; cdr3_nt: TGTGCCAGCTCACTTGGGACTAGCGGGAGAAATGAGCAGTTCTTC; cdr3_aa: CASSLGTSGRNEQFF
j_call: TRBJ1-1; v_call: TRBV6-5; d_call: NA; clone_size: NA; cdr3_nt: TGTGCCAGCAGTTACTCGAGGGATGGCGCGAACACTGAAGCTTTCTTT; cdr3_aa: CASSYSRDGANTEAFF
j_call: TRBJ1-5; v_call: TRBV7-2; d_call: TRBD1; clone_size: NA; cdr3_nt: TGTGCCAGCAGCGTTACCGGGACAGGGCCCCTCAATCAGCCCCAGCATTTT; cdr3_aa: CASSVTGTGPLNQPQHF
j_call: TRBJ1-2; v_call: TRBV9; d_call: NA; clone_size: few; cdr3_nt: TGTGCCAGCACCCACGCTCCAACCGGGGGCTACACCTTC; cdr3_aa: CASTHAPTGGYTF
j_call: TRBJ2-5; v_call: TRBV15; d_call: NA; clone_size: NA; cdr3_nt: TGTGCCACCAGCAGAGGGGGCGGAGAGACCCAGTACTTC; cdr3_aa: CATSRGGGETQYF
j_call: TRBJ2-7; v_call: TRBV7-2; d_call: TRBD2; clone_size: NA; cdr3_nt: TGTGCCAGCAGCTTAGTGGGACTAGAGTCCTACGAGCAGTACTTC; cdr3_aa: CASSLVGLESYEQYF
j_call: TRBJ2-3; v_call: TRBV4-3; d_call: TRBD2; clone_size: once; cdr3_nt: TGCGCCAGCAGCCAAGATTGGATAGCGGGGGGGAGGGATACGCAGTATTTT; cdr3_aa: CASSQDWIAGGRDTQYF
j_call: TRBJ2-1; v_call: TRBV7-8; d_call: NA; clone_size: few; cdr3_nt: TGTGCCAGCAGCGCTGCTACCCTAGGGGTGTCCTACAATGAGCAGTTCTTC; cdr3_aa: CASSAATLGVSYNEQFF
j_call: TRBJ1-5; v_call: TRBV19; d_call: NA; clone_size: NA; cdr3_nt: TGTGCCAGTAGTATTTTATTTACGGGCAATCAGCCCCAGCATTTT; cdr3_aa: CASSILFTGNQPQHF
j_call: TRBJ2-1; v_call: TRBV10-2; d_call: TRBD2; clone_size: NA; cdr3_nt: TGCGCCAGCCGACCAGGACTAGCGGGAGGGAATGAGCAGTTCTTC; cdr3_aa: CASRPGLAGGNEQFF
j_call: TRBJ1-2; v_call: TRBV2; d_call: NA; clone_size: NA; cdr3_nt: TGTGCCAGCATTCGGGTCCCTCGGAGCTATGGCTACACCTTC; cdr3_aa: CASIRVPRSYGYTF
j_call: TRBJ2-3; v_call: TRBV27; d_call: TRBD2; clone_size: NA; cdr3_nt: TGTGCCAGCAGTCTCCGGACTAGCGCAGATACGCAGTATTTT; cdr3_aa: CASSLRTSADTQYF
j_call: TRBJ1-2; v_call: TRBV9; d_call: TRBD1; clone_size: NA; cdr3_nt: TGTGCCAGCAGCGGCTATACAGGGGGTAAAGGCTATGGCTACACCTTC; cdr3_aa: CASSGYTGGKGYGYTF
j_call: TRBJ2-5; v_call: TRBV4-2; d_call: NA; clone_size: NA; cdr3_nt: TGTGCCAGCAGCCAAGGGAACCAGGGGCAGGGAGAGACCCAGTACTTC; cdr3_aa: CASSQGNQGQGETQYF
j_call: TRBJ2-7; v_call: TRBV4-1; d_call: NA; clone_size: NA; cdr3_nt: TGCGCCAGCAGCCAAGAAGGTTGGGACGGAGTATACGAGCAGTACTTC; cdr3_aa: CASSQEGWDGVYEQYF
j_call: TRBJ2-4; v_call: TRBV28; d_call: TRBD1; clone_size: few; cdr3_nt: TGTGCCAGCAGTTTTACAGGGGGCGCCTTCGGGGGCGGAGGCAAAAACATTCAGTACTTC; cdr3_aa: CASSFTGGAFGGGGKNIQYF
j_call: TRBJ2-7; v_call: TRBV27; d_call: NA; clone_size: NA; cdr3_nt: TGTGCCAGCAGTTTATCCCCTACCTACGAGCAGTACTTC; cdr3_aa: CASSLSPTYEQYF
j_call: TRBJ2-7; v_call: TRBV5-1; d_call: TRBD1; clone_size: NA; cdr3_nt: TGCGCCAGCAGCTCGACAGGGAACTCCTACGAGCAGTACTTC; cdr3_aa: CASSSTGNSYEQYF
j_call: TRBJ2-1; v_call: TRBV12-5; d_call: NA; clone_size: NA; cdr3_nt: TGTGCTAGTGGTTTTCGGATCGGGGGTTCCTACAATGAGCAGTTCTTC; cdr3_aa: CASGFRIGGSYNEQFF
j_call: TRBJ1-3; v_call: TRBV11-2; d_call: NA; clone_size: NA; cdr3_nt: TGTGCCAGCAGCCTACAAGCAGACCACTCTGGAAACACCATATATTTT; cdr3_aa: CASSLQADHSGNTIYF
j_call: TRBJ2-1; v_call: TRBV5-4; d_call: TRBD1; clone_size: NA; cdr3_nt: TGTGCCAGCAGCACCGGACAGGGAGAGGATGAGCAGTTCTTC; cdr3_aa: CASSTGQGEDEQFF
j_call: TRBJ2-1; v_call: TRBV29-1; d_call: NA; clone_size: medium-sized; cdr3_nt: TGCAGCGCTGAACGGGGACGGGAATGGAGTGAGCAGTTCTTC; cdr3_aa: CSAERGREWSEQFF
j_call: TRBJ2-5; v_call: TRBV20-1; d_call: NA; clone_size: NA; cdr3_nt: TGCAGTGCTGACGTCGGGGAGACCCAGTACTTC; cdr3_aa: CSADVGETQYF
j_call: TRBJ1-2; v_call: TRBV7-9; d_call: NA; clone_size: NA; cdr3_nt: TGTGCCAGCAGCCCCCCCGCAGGGGAAGGCTACACCTTC; cdr3_aa: CASSPPAGEGYTF
j_call: TRBJ2-7; v_call: TRBV11-3; d_call: NA; clone_size: NA; cdr3_nt: TGTGCCAGCAGCTCCGATCTCGACCACTACGAGCAGTACTTC; cdr3_aa: CASSSDLDHYEQYF
j_call: TRBJ1-5; v_call: TRBV7-9; d_call: NA; clone_size: NA; cdr3_nt: TGTGCCAGCAGCCCCCTGGGCAGCAGCGGTCAGCCCCAGCATTTT; cdr3_aa: CASSPLGSSGQPQHF
j_call: TRBJ2-3; v_call: TRBV5-4; d_call: NA; clone_size: NA; cdr3_nt: TGTGCCAGCAGCCTCAGGGCCAGACAGACCACAGATACGCAGTATTTT; cdr3_aa: CASSLRARQTTDTQYF
j_call: TRBJ2-1; v_call: TRBV5-1; d_call: NA; clone_size: NA; cdr3_nt: TGCGCCAGCAGCTTGGCTCTCGGAGGCCGGGATGAGCAGTTCTTC; cdr3_aa: CASSLALGGRDEQFF
j_call: TRBJ2-3; v_call: TRBV27; d_call: TRBD2; clone_size: NA; cdr3_nt: TGTGCCAGCAGTTTAGCGGGAGGGGCAGATACGCAGTATTTT; cdr3_aa: CASSLAGGADTQYF
j_call: TRBJ2-5; v_call: TRBV19; d_call: NA; clone_size: NA; cdr3_nt: TGTGCCAGTGGGAGACAGTCGGGGGAGACCCAGTACTTC; cdr3_aa: CASGRQSGETQYF
j_call: TRBJ2-2; v_call: TRBV11-3; d_call: NA; clone_size: NA; cdr3_nt: TGTGCCAGCAGCCCGGGAGATATTGCCGGGGAGCTGTTTTTT; cdr3_aa: CASSPGDIAGELFF
j_call: TRBJ1-3; v_call: TRBV18; d_call: NA; clone_size: few; cdr3_nt: TGTGCCAGCTCACCAATACAAAGTGGAAACACCATATATTTT; cdr3_aa: CASSPIQSGNTIYF
j_call: TRBJ2-6; v_call: TRBV10-3; d_call: NA; clone_size: NA; cdr3_nt: TGTGCCATCAGTGAGTCGAGGGACTCTGGGGCCAACGTCCTGACTTTC; cdr3_aa: CAISESRDSGANVLTF
j_call: TRBJ2-1; v_call: TRBV29-1; d_call: NA; clone_size: NA; cdr3_nt: TGCAGCGTTGAAAGCGGATCGGGAGAGTCCTACAATGAGCAGTTCTTC; cdr3_aa: CSVESGSGESYNEQFF
j_call: TRBJ2-7; v_call: TRBV5-1; d_call: NA; clone_size: NA; cdr3_nt: TGCGCCAGCAGCTTGTCAGGGATCGAGGACGAGCAGTACTTC; cdr3_aa: CASSLSGIEDEQYF
j_call: TRBJ1-2; v_call: TRBV7-3; d_call: NA; clone_size: NA; cdr3_nt: TGTGCCAGCAGCTTAAGCGCAGGGGCTGGGGTCTACACCTTC; cdr3_aa: CASSLSAGAGVYTF
j_call: TRBJ2-7; v_call: TRBV6-4; d_call: TRBD1; clone_size: NA; cdr3_nt: TGTGCCAGCTCTTCAAGGGGACAGAAAAACTACGAGCAGTACTTC; cdr3_aa: CASSSRGQKNYEQYF
j_call: TRBJ2-6; v_call: TRBV27; d_call: NA; clone_size: NA; cdr3_nt: TGTGCCGGGGGACCGGCTGGGGCCAACGTCCTGACTTTC; cdr3_aa: CAGGPAGANVLTF
j_call: TRBJ2-5; v_call: TRBV18; d_call: TRBD2; clone_size: few; cdr3_nt: TGTGCCAGCTCACCCTTAGCGGGAGGTCAAGAGACCCAGTACTTC; cdr3_aa: CASSPLAGGQETQYF
j_call: TRBJ2-4; v_call: TRBV9; d_call: TRBD1; clone_size: NA; cdr3_nt: TGTGCCAGCAGCGCCTTTCCGGGACAGGGAACCAAAAACATTCAGTACTTC; cdr3_aa: CASSAFPGQGTKNIQYF
j_call: TRBJ1-5; v_call: TRBV19; d_call: NA; clone_size: NA; cdr3_nt: TGTGCCAGTAACCGGGGGAGAGGTCAGCCCCAGCATTTT; cdr3_aa: CASNRGRGQPQHF
j_call: TRBJ2-1; v_call: TRBV27; d_call: TRBD2; clone_size: NA; cdr3_nt: TGTGCCAGCAGTTTACGGGGGAGGGATGAGCAGTTCTTC; cdr3_aa: CASSLRGRDEQFF
j_call: TRBJ1-1; v_call: TRBV19; d_call: NA; clone_size: NA; cdr3_nt: TGTGCCAGTAGTATCTCGGACAGCACTGAAGCTTTCTTT; cdr3_aa: CASSISDSTEAFF
j_call: TRBJ1-1; v_call: TRBV5-4; d_call: NA; clone_size: NA; cdr3_nt: TGTGCCAGCAGCTTTGATTCGAACACTGAAGCTTTCTTT; cdr3_aa: CASSFDSNTEAFF
j_call: TRBJ2-7; v_call: TRBV5-5; d_call: TRBD1; clone_size: NA; cdr3_nt: TGTGCCAGCAGCTTGGAAGGGACAGGGATGGCGGAGCAGTACTTC; cdr3_aa: CASSLEGTGMAEQYF
j_call: TRBJ2-7; v_call: TRBV12-2; d_call: NA; clone_size: NA; cdr3_nt: TGTGCAAGTCGCTTAGCAAGGGGGCAGTCCTACGAGCAGTACTTC; cdr3_aa: CASRLARGQSYEQYF
j_call: TRBJ2-5; v_call: TRBV19; d_call: NA; clone_size: NA; cdr3_nt: TGTGCCTCCGGCGAGGGAGGAGAGGAGACCCAGTACTTC; cdr3_aa: CASGEGGEETQYF
j_call: TRBJ1-1; v_call: TRBV18; d_call: NA; clone_size: NA; cdr3_nt: TGTGCCAGCTCACCACAGGCAGGGACCATGAACACTGAAGCTTTCTTT; cdr3_aa: CASSPQAGTMNTEAFF
j_call: TRBJ2-2; v_call: TRBV5-1; d_call: NA; clone_size: once; cdr3_nt: TGCGCCAGCAGCTGGTCTGAGGGGGACACCGGGGAGCTGTTTTTT; cdr3_aa: CASSWSEGDTGELFF
j_call: TRBJ2-2; v_call: TRBV7-9; d_call: NA; clone_size: NA; cdr3_nt: TGTGCCAGCGCTAGGACGGCGAACACCGGGGAGCTGTTTTTT; cdr3_aa: CASARTANTGELFF
j_call: TRBJ1-5; v_call: TRBV7-2; d_call: NA; clone_size: NA; cdr3_nt: TGTGCCAGCAGCCTGCAGACAGGCCCCCGACAGCCCCAGCATTTT; cdr3_aa: CASSLQTGPRQPQHF
j_call: TRBJ2-2; v_call: TRBV19; d_call: NA; clone_size: NA; cdr3_nt: TGTGCCAGTAGTTTTGGGGGGAACACCGGGGAGCTGTTTTTT; cdr3_aa: CASSFGGNTGELFF
j_call: TRBJ2-7; v_call: TRBV4-2; d_call: NA; clone_size: NA; cdr3_nt: TGTGCCAGCAGCCAAGAGGGGTGGGATCACCCCTACGAGCAGTACTTC; cdr3_aa: CASSQEGWDHPYEQYF
j_call: TRBJ1-2; v_call: TRBV10-3; d_call: NA; clone_size: NA; cdr3_nt: TGTGCCATCAGTGACCCCTCAGACAGGAAAGTCTATGGCTACACCTTC; cdr3_aa: CAISDPSDRKVYGYTF
j_call: TRBJ2-1; v_call: TRBV12-5; d_call: TRBD2; clone_size: NA; cdr3_nt: TGTGCTAGTGGTTGGGAGAGCGGGAGCTCCTACAATGAGCAGTTCTTC; cdr3_aa: CASGWESGSSYNEQFF